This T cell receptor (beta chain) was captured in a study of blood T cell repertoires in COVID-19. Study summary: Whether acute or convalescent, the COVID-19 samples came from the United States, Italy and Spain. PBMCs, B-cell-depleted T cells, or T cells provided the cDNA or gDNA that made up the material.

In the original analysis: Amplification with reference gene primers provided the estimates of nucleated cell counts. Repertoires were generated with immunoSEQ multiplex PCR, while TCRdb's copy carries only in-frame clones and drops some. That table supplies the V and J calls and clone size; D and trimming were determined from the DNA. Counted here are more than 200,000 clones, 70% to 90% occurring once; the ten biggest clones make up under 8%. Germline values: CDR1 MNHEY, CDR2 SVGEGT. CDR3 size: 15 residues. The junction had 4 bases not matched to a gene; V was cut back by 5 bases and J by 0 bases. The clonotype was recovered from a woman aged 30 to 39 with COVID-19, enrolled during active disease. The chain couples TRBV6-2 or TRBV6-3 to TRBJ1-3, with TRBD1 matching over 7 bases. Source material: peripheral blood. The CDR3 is CASSPGQSSGNTIYF. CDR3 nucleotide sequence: TGTGCCAGCAGTCCGGGACAGAGCTCTGGAAACACCATATATTTT.